This T cell receptor (beta chain) came from a study of shared T cell receptors in the human thymus. The data were produced by immunoSEQ multiplex PCR, yet TCRdb's version contains in-frame clones alone and is incomplete. The sample has roughly 700,000 clones; approximately 88% are singletons. Germline CDR1 is SGHVS and CDR2 is FNYEAQ. The CDR3 covers 18 residues. V lost 1 base, J lost 5 bases, and 14 bases stayed unmatched. The same data also contributed to another study, on human thymus T cells. From that study: Immunologically healthy infants in Finland undergoing congenital heart defect surgery were the donors. What related research reported was that thymic repertoires overlapped highly among unrelated individuals.

The TCR sequence derives from a boy under two years old with a congenital heart defect. Input material: thymocytes. The V call is TRBV7-6, the J call TRBJ2-5, with 9 bases identical to TRBD1. CDR3 sequence: CASSLGRNVTGGGETQYF. As DNA, the CDR3 is TGTGCCAGCAGCTTAGGGAGGAACGTGACAGGGGGAGGGGAGACCCAGTACTTC.